In this sample, the clone carrying this T cell receptor beta chain turned up many times. Its antigen is still unknown. Stated time point: newly diagnosed GD, antithyroid drugs for less than 3 months. From PBMCs, RNA was extracted and then used to make the TCR library. All patients originated from an endocrinology department located in Xi'an, China. Looked up from germline, CDR1 is MNHEY and CDR2 is SMNVEV (reference sequence). V was cut by 4 bases and J by 3 bases, with 10 bases left in between. The CDR3 is made up of 13 amino acids. This sample stems from a study of regulatory T cells in long-lasting Graves disease. On the study more broadly: Newly diagnosed Graves' patients took antithyroid drugs under 3 months. Study results and limitations: Authors noted too few samples as a limitation.

Libraries of TCR beta came from iRepertoire HTBI primers plus Arm-PCR of CDR3 regions. Authors' data handling: Across the samples, identification revealed around 65 TRBV and around 13 TRBJ segments. TCRdb reprocessed the multiplex PCR reads via MiXCR and lists one record per CDR3 protein. Clone size and V and J calls follow TCRdb, not the original study. The sample shows 200,000 to 300,000 distinct CDR3 sequences, 20% to 25% of them seen only once. The chain carries TRBV27 and TRBJ2-7; weak D call: TRBD1 (6 bases). Sequenced here: peripheral blood mononuclear cells (PBMCs), sampled at new diagnosis, from a patient treated with antithyroid drugs. The clonotype originates from a female donor with Graves disease. The CDR3 loop reads CASSYREGYEQYF. The CDR3 DNA follows: TGTGCCAGCAGTTACAGGGAAGGCTACGAGCAGTACTTC.